What follows are 21 T cell receptor beta chains derived from one specimen sequenced in a study of blood T cells in healthy people across ages. Then a second PCR, running roughly 7 to 11 cycles, was carried out with a sample-barcoded 5' primer and a J-beta primer mix. TCRdb independently ran MiXCR on the 5' RACE reads; one entry per CDR3 protein. The table shows hundreds of thousands of distinct CDR3 sequences, with roughly 50% occurring only once. Source material: blood. These receptors all come from a man at least 80 years old in good health.

The rearrangement links TRBV7-2 to TRBJ2-1; D not certain. The V gene lost 1 base and the J gene lost 3 bases, with 7 bases spanning the gap. From germline, CDR1 is SGHTA and CDR2 FQGNSA. This CDR3 has 14 amino acids. The CDR3: CASSLGVVYNEQFF. The CDR3 DNA is TGTGCCAGCAGCTTAGGGGTAGTCTACAATGAGCAGTTCTTC.

V gene TRBV20-1 combines with J gene TRBJ2-1; D unresolved. V lost 5 bases to trimming and J lost 0 bases, with 11 bases between them. The germline V gene has CDR1 DFQATT and CDR2 SNEGSKA (reference sequence). This CDR3 has 14 amino acids. CDR3 loop: CSAWSESSYNEQFF. CDR3 DNA sequence: TGCAGTGCTTGGTCGGAGAGCTCCTACAATGAGCAGTTCTTC.

This clonotype was detected a few times. The chain couples TRBV18 to TRBJ2-3; TRBD2 matches 10 bases. V shed 1 base, J shed 0 bases, and the junction held 7 bases outside the gene matches. Germline assignment: CDR1 KGHSH and CDR2 LQKENI. The CDR3 has 18 residues. CDR3 amino acids: CASSPLQTSGTSTDTQYF. CDR3 sequence (DNA): TGTGCCAGCTCACCACTGCAAACTAGCGGGACTAGCACAGATACGCAGTATTTT.

This sequence joins TRBV4-1 and TRBJ2-5; D remains ambiguous. With the DNA end fitting TRBJ2-7 better, the J assignment may be wrong. The CDR3 is 13 residues long. Germline CDR1 reads MGHRA; CDR2 reads YSYEKL. CDR3 sequence: CASSQGVGREQYF. Here the CDR3 DNA reads TGCGCCAGCAGCCAAGGGGTAGGGCGCGAGCAGTACTTC.

This clonotype was picked up a small number of times. V usage is TRBV5-1 and J usage is TRBJ2-3, with 7 bases matching TRBD2. The CDR3 has 15 amino acids. V shed 0 bases, J shed 4 bases, and the junction held 5 bases outside the gene matches. The V gene's germline CDR1 is SGHRS and CDR2 YFSETQ. CDR3 bases: TGCGCCAGCAGCTTGGAGGCGGGAGTGGCAGATACGCAGTATTTT. Its protein is CASSLEAGVADTQYF.

The rearrangement uses TRBV11-2 and TRBJ2-1; TRBD2 is a possible D gene (6 bases). The J call may be mistaken, given a closer DNA end match to TRBJ2-7. This CDR3 spans 16 amino acids. Germline lookup yields CDR1 SGHAT and CDR2 FQNNGV. The CDR3: CASSLDFSRLEYEQYF. The CDR3 nucleotides read TGTGCCAGCAGCTTAGATTTTTCCCGACTAGAGTATGAGCAGTACTTC.

The chain couples TRBV27 to TRBJ2-7, with 8 bases matching TRBD2. Germline lookup yields CDR1 MNHEY and CDR2 SMNVEV (reference sequence). V trimming: 6 bases; J trimming: 5 bases; junction bases outside the gene matches: 9. The length of the CDR3 is 14 residues. The CDR3 loop is CASRPSGSPNEQYF. Here the CDR3 DNA reads TGTGCCAGCAGGCCCAGCGGGAGTCCCAACGAGCAGTACTTC.

The chain employs TRBV4-2 and TRBJ2-3, with a possible D match to TRBD2 (6 bases). Germline CDR1 LGHNA, CDR2 YNFKEQ. The CDR3 is made up of 16 amino acids. V was trimmed by 0 bases and J by 1 base, leaving 11 bases between them. This CDR3 reads CASSQDHRERTDTQYF. The CDR3 DNA is TGTGCCAGCAGCCAAGATCACCGGGAGCGCACAGATACGCAGTATTTT.

This clonotype was detected only a few times. This chain joins TRBV11-2 and TRBJ2-4, with TRBD1 matching 7 bases. The better agreement between TRBJ2-7 and the DNA end casts doubt on the J call. CDR1 SGHAT and CDR2 FQNNGV come from the germline V gene. This CDR3 spans 13 amino acids. This CDR3 reads CASSLDRRHEQYF. CDR3 nucleotides: TGTGCCAGCAGCCTGGACAGGCGGCACGAGCAGTACTTC.

This clonotype was seen a handful of times. The J gene is TRBJ2-7, the V gene TRBV6-6; weak D call: TRBD2 (6 bases). CDR1 is MNHNY and CDR2 is SVGAGI in the germline V gene (reference sequence). V was clipped by 6 bases and J by 1 base, with 13 bases between them. This CDR3 has 14 residues. CDR3 residues: CASRPPGGSYEQYF. The CDR3 DNA reads as TGTGCCAGCAGACCTCCCGGGGGTTCCTACGAGCAGTACTTC.

As regards this clonotype: Compared with germline, one end of the junction differs, possibly owing to a read error. V gene TRBV12-3 or TRBV12-4 combines with J gene TRBJ2-1; 8 bases agree with TRBD2. This CDR3 is 15 amino acids long. In nucleotides, the CDR3 is TGTGCCAGCAGTTTTTCGGGAGGGCCCTACAAGGAGCAGTTCTTC. Translation gives CASSFSGGPYKEQFF.

This clonotype has just a few counts. V usage is TRBV11-1 and J usage is TRBJ1-1; D may be TRBD1 (6 bases). V was trimmed by 5 bases and J by 0 bases, leaving 10 bases between them. CDR1 and CDR2 (germline): SGHAT, FQDESV (reference sequence). The CDR3 totals 14 residues. In DNA form, the CDR3 reads TGTGCCAGCAGCGGAGGACAGATGAACACTGAAGCTTTCTTT. Translated: CASSGGQMNTEAFF.

The chain combines TRBV12-3 or TRBV12-4 with TRBJ2-3, with D uncertain. V was pared by 5 bases and J by 2 bases, with 8 bases between. The CDR3 spans 13 residues. The CDR3, as DNA: TGTGCCAGCAGTGCCGGCTACACAGATACGCAGTATTTT. Translated: CASSAGYTDTQYF.

In its sample, this clonotype was seen a few times. CDR3 region: CSARDSAGDGTQYF. The CDR3 DNA reads TGCAGTGCTAGAGATTCCGCGGGAGATGGTACGCAGTATTTT. The gene calls are TRBV20-1 and TRBJ2-3; 7 bases line up with TRBD2. The trim removed 0 bases at V and 8 bases at J, leaving 8 bases unmatched. CDR3 size: 14 residues. The germline V gene has CDR1 DFQATT and CDR2 SNEGSKA (reference sequence).

This clonotype was counted at least ten times. V gene TRBV3-1 combines with J gene TRBJ1-2; no definite D call. V was cut by 0 bases and J by 4 bases, with 18 bases left in between. The CDR3 extends over 17 amino acids. Germline CDR1 LGHDT, CDR2 YNNKEL (reference sequence). DNA for the CDR3: TGTGCCAGCAGCCAAGACATTAGACCCCAGCATGCCTATGGCTACACCTTC. Amino acids: CASSQDIRPQHAYGYTF.

The gene calls are TRBV25-1 and TRBJ1-2; 8 bases are a match to TRBD1. J lost 5 bases, V lost 1 base, and 3 bases had no gene match. Germline-derived CDR1 and CDR2 are MGHDK and SYGVNS. The CDR3 extends over 14 amino acids. CDR3 sequence: CASSELGQAYGYTF. In DNA, the CDR3 is TGTGCCAGCAGTGAATTGGGACAGGCGTATGGCTACACCTTC.

This clonotype was observed a few times. The chain links TRBV24-1 to TRBJ2-6, with 8 bases fitting TRBD1. J lost 0 bases, V lost 5 bases, and 2 bases had no gene match. The CDR3 consists of 16 residues. Germline V lookup: CDR1 KGHDR, CDR2 SFDVKD. Here the CDR3 reads CATSGTGNSGANVLTF. The CDR3 DNA reads TGTGCCACCAGTGGGACAGGGAACTCTGGGGCCAACGTCCTGACTTTC.

V usage is TRBV29-1 and J usage is TRBJ1-1; no reliable D call. CDR1 and CDR2 (germline): SQVTM, ANQGSEA. The CDR3 is made up of 11 amino acids. V lost 8 bases, J lost 8 bases, and 15 bases lay in between. The CDR3 DNA sequence: TGCAGCCTGCGACAAAACGGAGAAGCTTTCTTT. Encoded protein: CSLRQNGEAFF.

The chain's CDR3 is CASSLFGPRTAGVREQYF. CDR3 DNA sequence: TGTGCCAGCAGCTTGTTCGGGCCCAGGACAGCGGGGGTGAGGGAGCAGTACTTC. This chain joins TRBV5-5 and TRBJ2-7, with 8 bases matching TRBD2. Per germline, CDR1 SGHKS and CDR2 YYEKEE (reference sequence). V was pared by 1 base and J by 7 bases, with 19 bases of the junction left unmatched. The CDR3 extends over 18 amino acids.

V gene TRBV27 combines with J gene TRBJ2-5; 10 bases align to TRBD1. V trimming: 2 bases; J trimming: 3 bases; junction bases outside the gene matches: 9. Germline CDR1 and CDR2: MNHEY and SMNVEV (reference sequence). The CDR3 consists of 17 residues. This CDR3 is CASSLAGTGERKETQYF. The CDR3 region has the DNA TGTGCCAGCAGTTTAGCTGGGACAGGGGAAAGGAAAGAGACCCAGTACTTC.

The rearrangement uses TRBV25-1 and TRBJ1-2; 7 nucleotides line up with TRBD1. CDR1 and CDR2 from the germline V gene are MGHDK and SYGVNS. V lost 4 bases and J lost 8; bases outside the gene matches: 13. This CDR3 has 15 residues. CDR3 sequence: CASSGYHTGVWGYTF. CDR3 sequence (DNA): TGTGCCAGCAGTGGATATCATACAGGGGTTTGGGGCTACACCTTC.